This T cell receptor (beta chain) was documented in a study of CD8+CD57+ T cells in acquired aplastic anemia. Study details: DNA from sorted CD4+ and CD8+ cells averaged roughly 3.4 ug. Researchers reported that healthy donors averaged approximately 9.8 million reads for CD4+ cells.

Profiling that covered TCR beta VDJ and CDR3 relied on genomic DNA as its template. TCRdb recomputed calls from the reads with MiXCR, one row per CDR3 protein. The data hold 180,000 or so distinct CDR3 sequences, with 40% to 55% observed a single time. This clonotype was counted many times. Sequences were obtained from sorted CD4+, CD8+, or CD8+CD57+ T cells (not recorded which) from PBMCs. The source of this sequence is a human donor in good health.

The CDR3, as DNA: TGCAGTGCTACGGGGACAGGGTCGGGAAACACCATATATTTT. Protein sequence: CSATGTGSGNTIYF. The chain links TRBV20-1 to TRBJ1-3; 9 nucleotides agree with TRBD1. The CDR3 has 14 amino acids. The germline CDR1 and CDR2 sequences are DFQATT and SNEGSKA (reference sequence). Losses at the gene ends were 4 bases for V and 4 bases for J; bases not matched to a gene: 5.